These T cell receptor beta chains were read from a single sample in a study of blood T cell repertoires in COVID-19. The protocol was immunoSEQ multiplex PCR, while the TCRdb copy is restricted to in-frame clones and leaves out a portion. The data show tens of thousands of clones, roughly 90% seen once. The material sequenced was peripheral blood. The receptor source for this set is a man aged 60 to 75 with COVID-19, enrolled during active disease. Each CDR3 is given with its conserved first and last residue. The D gene is left open where the match is weak. Rows give clone size only sometimes, using once, few, many, or a class for an expanded clone.

TRBV3-1/TRBV3-2	TRBJ2-3	few	-	CASSQVDSGTDTQYF	TGTGCCAGCAGCCAAGTGGACAGTGGAACAGATACGCAGTATTTT
TRBV19	TRBJ1-1	-	-	CASHRGYTEAFF	TGTGCCAGCCACCGGGGGTACACTGAAGCTTTCTTT
TRBV28	TRBJ1-6	-	TRBD1	CASFRPGGNSPLHF	TGTGCCAGCTTCCGGCCAGGGGGTAATTCACCCCTCCACTTT
TRBV29-1	TRBJ2-1	-	TRBD2	CSGSGSSYNEQFF	TGCAGCGGTAGCGGGAGTTCCTACAATGAGCAGTTCTTC
TRBV30	TRBJ2-7	-	TRBD2	CAWSTGLASEQYF	TGTGCCTGGAGTACGGGACTAGCGTCCGAGCAGTACTTC
TRBV28	TRBJ2-5	-	-	CASSLSSEETQYF	TGTGCCAGCAGTTTATCTAGTGAAGAGACCCAGTACTTC
TRBV28	TRBJ2-7	-	TRBD1	CASSSDRGLDEQYF	TGTGCCAGCAGTTCGGACAGGGGTCTGGACGAGCAGTACTTC
TRBV7-3	TRBJ2-1	-	-	CASSLRAGSSYNEQFF	TGTGCCAGCAGCTTACGCGCGGGGAGCTCCTACAATGAGCAGTTCTTC
TRBV6-5	TRBJ1-5	-	TRBD1	CASRRDRDPKQPQHF	TGTGCCAGCAGAAGGGACAGGGACCCGAAACAGCCCCAGCATTTT
TRBV29-1	TRBJ2-1	-	-	CSVRIEGNEQFF	TGCAGCGTTCGTATCGAGGGCAATGAGCAGTTCTTC
TRBV7-3	TRBJ2-3	-	-	CASSLLAADTQYF	TGTGCCAGCAGCTTATTAGCGGCAGATACGCAGTATTTT
TRBV18	TRBJ1-1	-	-	CASSPRVAGGVEAFF	TGTGCCAGCTCACCACGAGTGGCGGGAGGCGTTGAAGCTTTCTTT
TRBV9	TRBJ2-2	-	-	CASSVSSSNTGELFF	TGTGCCAGCAGCGTGTCTAGCAGCAACACCGGGGAGCTGTTTTTT
TRBV5-1	TRBJ1-4	-	-	CASTTGWENEKLFF	TGCGCCAGCACAACGGGGTGGGAGAATGAAAAACTGTTTTTT
TRBV28	TRBJ2-3	-	-	CASYPLVRRRGQLDTQYF	TGTGCCAGCTACCCCCTTGTGAGGAGGCGGGGTCAATTAGATACGCAGTATTTT
TRBV23-1	TRBJ2-3	once	-	CASSQSSGSRTDTQYF	TGCGCCAGCAGTCAATCATCAGGGTCCCGCACAGATACGCAGTATTTT
TRBV29-1	TRBJ1-2	-	-	CSVEGLHYGYTF	TGCAGCGTTGAAGGGCTTCACTATGGCTACACCTTC
TRBV7-8	TRBJ1-4	-	TRBD1	CASSLSGQGPRELFF	TGTGCCAGCAGCTTATCGGGACAGGGCCCCAGAGAACTGTTTTTT
TRBV27	TRBJ2-2	-	-	CASSESSGELFF	TGTGCCAGCAGTGAGTCCTCCGGGGAGCTGTTTTTT
TRBV30	TRBJ2-7	-	-	CAWSTRGGASYEQYF	TGTGCCTGGAGTACCCGCGGTGGTGCCTCCTACGAGCAGTACTTC
TRBV6-5	TRBJ1-1	-	TRBD1	CASSSRQGVGRTEAFF	TGTGCCAGCAGTTCACGACAGGGTGTTGGCAGAACTGAAGCTTTCTTT
TRBV4-1	TRBJ1-2	-	TRBD1	CASSQPGQGRKGYTF	TGCGCCAGCAGCCAACCTGGACAGGGGCGGAAGGGCTACACCTTC
TRBV5-1	TRBJ2-1	-	-	CASSLVGESYNEQFF	TGCGCCAGCAGCTTGGTGGGCGAGTCCTACAATGAGCAGTTCTTC
TRBV12-3/TRBV12-4	TRBJ1-1	-	-	CASSSGIEAFF	TGTGCCAGCAGTTCAGGTATTGAAGCTTTCTTT
TRBV6-5	TRBJ2-7	-	TRBD2	CASSSGTREQYF	TGTGCCAGCAGCTCCGGGACTAGAGAGCAGTACTTC
TRBV19	TRBJ2-5	-	-	CASSIDKETQYF	TGTGCCAGTAGTATAGATAAAGAGACCCAGTACTTC
TRBV4-1	TRBJ1-1	-	TRBD1	CASSPGDRENTEAFF	TGCGCCAGCAGCCCCGGGGACAGGGAGAACACTGAAGCTTTCTTT
TRBV2	TRBJ2-1	-	TRBD2	CASSPGLAFGEQFF	TGTGCCAGCAGTCCGGGACTAGCATTCGGAGAGCAGTTCTTC
TRBV5-4	TRBJ1-3	-	TRBD1	CASRDNTGGSGNTIYF	TGTGCCAGCAGGGACAACACAGGGGGTTCTGGAAACACCATATATTTT
TRBV13	TRBJ2-2	-	-	CASSLEGAGELFF	TGTGCCAGCAGCTTAGAGGGGGCCGGGGAGCTGTTTTTT
TRBV19	TRBJ2-1	-	-	CASSISDRKIHNEQFF	TGTGCCAGTAGTATTTCCGACAGAAAGATACACAATGAGCAGTTCTTC
TRBV24-1	TRBJ1-4	-	-	CATSVRGTTNEKLFF	TGTGCCACCAGTGTTCGGGGTACAACTAATGAAAAACTGTTTTTT
TRBV3-1/TRBV3-2	TRBJ2-7	-	TRBD2	CASTASGPGGGEQYF	TGTGCCAGCACCGCCAGTGGTCCGGGAGGGGGCGAGCAGTACTTC